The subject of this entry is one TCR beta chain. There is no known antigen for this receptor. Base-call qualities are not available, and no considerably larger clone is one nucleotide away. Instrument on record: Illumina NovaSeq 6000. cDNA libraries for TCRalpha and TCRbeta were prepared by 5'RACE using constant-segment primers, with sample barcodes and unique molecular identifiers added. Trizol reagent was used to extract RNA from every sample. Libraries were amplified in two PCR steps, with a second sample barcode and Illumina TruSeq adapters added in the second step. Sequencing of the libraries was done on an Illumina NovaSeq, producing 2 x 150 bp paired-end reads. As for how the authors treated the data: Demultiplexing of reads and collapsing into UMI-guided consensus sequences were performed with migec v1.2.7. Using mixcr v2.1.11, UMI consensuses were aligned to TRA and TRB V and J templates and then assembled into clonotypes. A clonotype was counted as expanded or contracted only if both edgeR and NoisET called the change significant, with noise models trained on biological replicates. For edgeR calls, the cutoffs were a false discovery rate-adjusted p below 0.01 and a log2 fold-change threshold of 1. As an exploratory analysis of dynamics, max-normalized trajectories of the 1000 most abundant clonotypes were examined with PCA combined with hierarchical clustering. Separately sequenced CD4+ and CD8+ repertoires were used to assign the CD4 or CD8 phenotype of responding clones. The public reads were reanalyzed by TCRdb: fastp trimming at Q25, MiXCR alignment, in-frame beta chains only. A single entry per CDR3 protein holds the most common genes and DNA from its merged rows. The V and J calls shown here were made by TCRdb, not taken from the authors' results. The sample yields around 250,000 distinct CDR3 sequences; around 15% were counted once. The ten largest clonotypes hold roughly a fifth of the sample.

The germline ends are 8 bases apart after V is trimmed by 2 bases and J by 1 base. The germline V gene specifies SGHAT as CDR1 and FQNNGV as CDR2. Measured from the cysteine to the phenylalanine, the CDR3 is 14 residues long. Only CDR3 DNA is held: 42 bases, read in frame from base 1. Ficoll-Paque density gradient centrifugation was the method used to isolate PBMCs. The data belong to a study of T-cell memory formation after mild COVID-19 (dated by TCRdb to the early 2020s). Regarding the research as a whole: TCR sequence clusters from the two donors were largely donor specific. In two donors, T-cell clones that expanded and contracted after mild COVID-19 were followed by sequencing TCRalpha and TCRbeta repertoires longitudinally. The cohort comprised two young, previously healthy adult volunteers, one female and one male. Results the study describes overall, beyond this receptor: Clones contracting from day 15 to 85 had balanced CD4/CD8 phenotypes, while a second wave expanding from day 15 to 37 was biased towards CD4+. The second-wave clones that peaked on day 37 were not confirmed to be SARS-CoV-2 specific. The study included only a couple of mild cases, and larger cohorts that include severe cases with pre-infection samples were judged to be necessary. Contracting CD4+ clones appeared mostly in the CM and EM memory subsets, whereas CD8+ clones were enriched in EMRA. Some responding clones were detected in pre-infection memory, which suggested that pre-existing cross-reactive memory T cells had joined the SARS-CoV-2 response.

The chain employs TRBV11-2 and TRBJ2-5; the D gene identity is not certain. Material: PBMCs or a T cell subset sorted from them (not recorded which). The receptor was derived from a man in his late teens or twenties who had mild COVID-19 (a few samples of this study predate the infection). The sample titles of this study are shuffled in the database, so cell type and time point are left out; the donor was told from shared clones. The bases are TGTGCCAGCAGCTTACCACTCTCCCAAGAGACCCAGTACTTC. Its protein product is CASSLPLSQETQYF.